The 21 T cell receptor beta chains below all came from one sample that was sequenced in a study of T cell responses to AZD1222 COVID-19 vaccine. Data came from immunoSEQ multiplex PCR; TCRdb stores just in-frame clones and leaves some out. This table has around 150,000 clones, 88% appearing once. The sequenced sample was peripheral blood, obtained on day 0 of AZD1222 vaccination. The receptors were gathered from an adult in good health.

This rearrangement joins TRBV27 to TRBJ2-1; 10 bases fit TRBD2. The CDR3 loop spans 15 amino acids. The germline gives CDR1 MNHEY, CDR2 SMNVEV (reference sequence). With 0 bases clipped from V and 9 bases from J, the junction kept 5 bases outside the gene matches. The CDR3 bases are TGTGCCAGCAGTTTATCTACTAGCGGGATAGTTGAGCAGTTCTTC. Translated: CASSLSTSGIVEQFF.

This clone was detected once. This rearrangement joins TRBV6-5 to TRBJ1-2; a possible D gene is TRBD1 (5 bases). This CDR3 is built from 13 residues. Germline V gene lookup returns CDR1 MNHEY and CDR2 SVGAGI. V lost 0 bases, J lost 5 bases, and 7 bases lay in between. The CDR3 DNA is TGTGCCAGCAGTTACTCCCGACAGTATGGCTACACCTTC. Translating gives CASSYSRQYGYTF.

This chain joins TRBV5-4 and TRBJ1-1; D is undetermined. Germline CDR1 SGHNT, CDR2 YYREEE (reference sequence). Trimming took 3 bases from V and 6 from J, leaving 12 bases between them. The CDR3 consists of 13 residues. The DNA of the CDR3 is TGTGCCAGCAGCTCACCCTTAGGCTCTGAAGCTTTCTTT. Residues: CASSSPLGSEAFF. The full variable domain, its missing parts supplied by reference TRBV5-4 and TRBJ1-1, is ETGVTQSPTHLIKTRGQQVTLRCSSQSGHNTVSWYQQALGQGPQFIFQYYREEENGRGNFPPRFSGLQFPNYSSELNVNALELDDSALYLCASSSPLGSEAFFGQGTRLTVV.

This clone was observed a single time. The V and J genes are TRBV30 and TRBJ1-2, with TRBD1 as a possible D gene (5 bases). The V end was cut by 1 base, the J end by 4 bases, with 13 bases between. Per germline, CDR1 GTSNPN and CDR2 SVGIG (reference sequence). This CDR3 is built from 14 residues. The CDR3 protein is CAWSGDSNPYGYTF. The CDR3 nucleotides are TGTGCCTGGAGTGGTGACAGCAACCCCTATGGCTACACCTTC.

The CDR3 region has the DNA TGTGCCAGCAGTTCGGGGGGCAGGGATGGCTACACCTTC. Encoded protein: CASSSGGRDGYTF. This chain links TRBV28 with TRBJ1-2; possible D gene TRBD1, 6 bases. The V end lost 4 bases, the J end lost 6 bases, and 12 bases lay between the germline ends. Per germline, CDR1 MDHEN and CDR2 SYDVKM. The CDR3 has 13 amino acids.

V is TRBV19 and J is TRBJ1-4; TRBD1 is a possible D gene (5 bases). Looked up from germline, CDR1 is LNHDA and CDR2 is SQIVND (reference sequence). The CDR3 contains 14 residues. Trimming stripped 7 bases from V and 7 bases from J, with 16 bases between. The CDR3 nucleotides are TGTGCCAGTAAGGACATCCCGGGAAGTGAAAAACTGTTTTTT. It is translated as CASKDIPGSEKLFF.

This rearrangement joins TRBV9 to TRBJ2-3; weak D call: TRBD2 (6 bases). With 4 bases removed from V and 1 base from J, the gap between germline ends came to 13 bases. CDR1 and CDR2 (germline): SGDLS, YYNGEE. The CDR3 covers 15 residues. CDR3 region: CASSPLAGGTDTQYF. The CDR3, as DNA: TGTGCCAGCAGCCCACTAGCCGGTGGCACAGATACGCAGTATTTT.

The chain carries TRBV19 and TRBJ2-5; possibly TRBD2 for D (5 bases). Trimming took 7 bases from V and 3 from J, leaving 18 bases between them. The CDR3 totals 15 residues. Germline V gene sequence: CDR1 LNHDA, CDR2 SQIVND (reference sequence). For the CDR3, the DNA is TGTGCCAGTAACTCCCAGGTTGCGGGCGAAGAGACCCAGTACTTC. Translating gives CASNSQVAGEETQYF. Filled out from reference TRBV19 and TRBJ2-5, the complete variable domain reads DGGITQSPKYLFRKEGQNVTLSCEQNLNHDAMYWYRQDPGQGLRLIYYSQIVNDFQKGDIAEGYSVSREKKESFPLTVTSAQKNPTAFYLCASNSQVAGEETQYFGPGTRLLVL.

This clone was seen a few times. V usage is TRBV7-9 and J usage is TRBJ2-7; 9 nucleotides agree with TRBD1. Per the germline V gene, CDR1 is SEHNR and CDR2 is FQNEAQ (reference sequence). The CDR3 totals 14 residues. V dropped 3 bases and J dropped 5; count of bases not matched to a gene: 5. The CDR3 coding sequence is TGTGCCAGCAGCTTCGGGACAGGGCTACACGAGCAGTACTTC. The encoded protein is CASSFGTGLHEQYF.

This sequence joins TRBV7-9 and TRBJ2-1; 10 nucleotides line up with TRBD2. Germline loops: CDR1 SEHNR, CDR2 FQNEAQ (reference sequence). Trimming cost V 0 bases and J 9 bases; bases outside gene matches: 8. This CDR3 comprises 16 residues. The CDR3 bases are TGTGCCAGCAGCTTAGCCGGGCTAGCGGGGGTTGGTGAGCAGTTCTTC. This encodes CASSLAGLAGVGEQFF. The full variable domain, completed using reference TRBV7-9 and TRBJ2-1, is DTGVSQNPRHKITKRGQNVTFRCDPISEHNRLYWYRQTLGQGPEFLTYFQNEAQLEKSRLLSDRFSAERPKGSFSTLEIQRTEQGDSAMYLCASSLAGLAGVGEQFFGPGTRLTVL.

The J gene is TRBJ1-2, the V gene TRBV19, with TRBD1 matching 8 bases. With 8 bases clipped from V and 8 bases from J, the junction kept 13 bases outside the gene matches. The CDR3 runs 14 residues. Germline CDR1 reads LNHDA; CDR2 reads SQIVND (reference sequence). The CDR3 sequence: CASVAGGGITGYTF. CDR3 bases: TGTGCCAGTGTAGCAGGGGGCGGTATAACCGGCTACACCTTC.

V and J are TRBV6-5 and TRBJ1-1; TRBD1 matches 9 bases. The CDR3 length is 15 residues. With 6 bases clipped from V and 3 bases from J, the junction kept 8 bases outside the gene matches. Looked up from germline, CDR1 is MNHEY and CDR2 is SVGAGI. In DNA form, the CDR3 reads TGTGCCAGCAGAGCATACAGGGGGCGGGACACTGAAGCTTTCTTT. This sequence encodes CASRAYRGRDTEAFF.

CDR3 in amino acids: CASSQLRGHTDTQYF. CDR3 nucleotide sequence: TGTGCCAGCAGCCAACTACGGGGGCACACAGATACGCAGTATTTT. V usage is TRBV3-1 (or the pseudogene TRBV3-2) and J usage is TRBJ2-3; D may correspond to TRBD1 or TRBD2 (6 bases each). V was shortened by 2 bases and J by 2 bases, with 11 bases between the two germline ends. The CDR3 contains 15 residues. In germline, CDR1 is LGHDT, CDR2 YNNKEL (reference sequence).

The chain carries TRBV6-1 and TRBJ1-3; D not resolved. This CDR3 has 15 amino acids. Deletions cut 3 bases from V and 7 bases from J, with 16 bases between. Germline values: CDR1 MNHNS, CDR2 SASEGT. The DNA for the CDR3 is TGTGCCAGCAGTGAGCCTGGACGTTCTGTTAACACCATATATTTT. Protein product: CASSEPGRSVNTIYF.

The CDR3 loop is CASGAAPYNSPLHF. The CDR3 DNA follows: TGTGCCAGTGGGGCGGCTCCCTATAATTCACCCCTCCACTTT. The chain joins TRBV19 to TRBJ1-6; a weak D match, TRBD1 (5 bases). Per the germline V gene, CDR1 is LNHDA and CDR2 is SQIVND (reference sequence). Trimming left V 8 bases short and J 2 bases short, with 10 bases between. The CDR3 spans 14 residues.

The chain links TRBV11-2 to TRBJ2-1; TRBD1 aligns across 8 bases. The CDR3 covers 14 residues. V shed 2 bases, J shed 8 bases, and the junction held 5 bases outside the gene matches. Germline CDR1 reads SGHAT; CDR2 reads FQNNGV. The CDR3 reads CASSLSRQGYEQFF. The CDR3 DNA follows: TGTGCCAGCAGCTTATCTCGACAGGGGTATGAGCAGTTCTTC.

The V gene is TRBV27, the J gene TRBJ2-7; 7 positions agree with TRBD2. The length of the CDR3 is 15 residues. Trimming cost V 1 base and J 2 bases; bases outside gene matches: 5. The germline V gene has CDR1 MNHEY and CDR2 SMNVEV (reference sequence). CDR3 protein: CASSLFPSGAYEQYF. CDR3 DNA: TGTGCCAGCAGTTTATTTCCTAGCGGTGCCTACGAGCAGTACTTC.

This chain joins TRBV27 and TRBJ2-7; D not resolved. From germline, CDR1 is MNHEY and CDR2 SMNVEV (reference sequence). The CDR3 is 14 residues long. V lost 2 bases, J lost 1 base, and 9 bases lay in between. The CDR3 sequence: CASSLNGPSYEQYF. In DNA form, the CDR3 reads TGTGCCAGCAGTTTAAACGGGCCTTCCTACGAGCAGTACTTC.

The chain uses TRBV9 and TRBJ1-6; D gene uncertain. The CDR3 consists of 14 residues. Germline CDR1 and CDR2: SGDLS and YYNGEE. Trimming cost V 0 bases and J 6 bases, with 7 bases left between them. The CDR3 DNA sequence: TGTGCCAGCAGCGTAGATCCCCTTAATTCACCCCTCCACTTT. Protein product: CASSVDPLNSPLHF.

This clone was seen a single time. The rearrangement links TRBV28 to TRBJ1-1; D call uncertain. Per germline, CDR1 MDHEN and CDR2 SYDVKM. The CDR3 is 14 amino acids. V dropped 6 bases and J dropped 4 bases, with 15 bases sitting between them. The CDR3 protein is CASSPGQRTTEAFF. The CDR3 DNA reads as TGTGCCAGCAGCCCCGGTCAGAGGACCACTGAAGCTTTCTTT.

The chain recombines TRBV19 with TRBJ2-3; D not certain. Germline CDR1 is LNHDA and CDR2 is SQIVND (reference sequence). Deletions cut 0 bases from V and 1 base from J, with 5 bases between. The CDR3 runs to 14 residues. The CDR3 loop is CASSIDPGTDTQYF. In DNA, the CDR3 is TGTGCCAGTAGTATAGACCCTGGCACAGATACGCAGTATTTT.